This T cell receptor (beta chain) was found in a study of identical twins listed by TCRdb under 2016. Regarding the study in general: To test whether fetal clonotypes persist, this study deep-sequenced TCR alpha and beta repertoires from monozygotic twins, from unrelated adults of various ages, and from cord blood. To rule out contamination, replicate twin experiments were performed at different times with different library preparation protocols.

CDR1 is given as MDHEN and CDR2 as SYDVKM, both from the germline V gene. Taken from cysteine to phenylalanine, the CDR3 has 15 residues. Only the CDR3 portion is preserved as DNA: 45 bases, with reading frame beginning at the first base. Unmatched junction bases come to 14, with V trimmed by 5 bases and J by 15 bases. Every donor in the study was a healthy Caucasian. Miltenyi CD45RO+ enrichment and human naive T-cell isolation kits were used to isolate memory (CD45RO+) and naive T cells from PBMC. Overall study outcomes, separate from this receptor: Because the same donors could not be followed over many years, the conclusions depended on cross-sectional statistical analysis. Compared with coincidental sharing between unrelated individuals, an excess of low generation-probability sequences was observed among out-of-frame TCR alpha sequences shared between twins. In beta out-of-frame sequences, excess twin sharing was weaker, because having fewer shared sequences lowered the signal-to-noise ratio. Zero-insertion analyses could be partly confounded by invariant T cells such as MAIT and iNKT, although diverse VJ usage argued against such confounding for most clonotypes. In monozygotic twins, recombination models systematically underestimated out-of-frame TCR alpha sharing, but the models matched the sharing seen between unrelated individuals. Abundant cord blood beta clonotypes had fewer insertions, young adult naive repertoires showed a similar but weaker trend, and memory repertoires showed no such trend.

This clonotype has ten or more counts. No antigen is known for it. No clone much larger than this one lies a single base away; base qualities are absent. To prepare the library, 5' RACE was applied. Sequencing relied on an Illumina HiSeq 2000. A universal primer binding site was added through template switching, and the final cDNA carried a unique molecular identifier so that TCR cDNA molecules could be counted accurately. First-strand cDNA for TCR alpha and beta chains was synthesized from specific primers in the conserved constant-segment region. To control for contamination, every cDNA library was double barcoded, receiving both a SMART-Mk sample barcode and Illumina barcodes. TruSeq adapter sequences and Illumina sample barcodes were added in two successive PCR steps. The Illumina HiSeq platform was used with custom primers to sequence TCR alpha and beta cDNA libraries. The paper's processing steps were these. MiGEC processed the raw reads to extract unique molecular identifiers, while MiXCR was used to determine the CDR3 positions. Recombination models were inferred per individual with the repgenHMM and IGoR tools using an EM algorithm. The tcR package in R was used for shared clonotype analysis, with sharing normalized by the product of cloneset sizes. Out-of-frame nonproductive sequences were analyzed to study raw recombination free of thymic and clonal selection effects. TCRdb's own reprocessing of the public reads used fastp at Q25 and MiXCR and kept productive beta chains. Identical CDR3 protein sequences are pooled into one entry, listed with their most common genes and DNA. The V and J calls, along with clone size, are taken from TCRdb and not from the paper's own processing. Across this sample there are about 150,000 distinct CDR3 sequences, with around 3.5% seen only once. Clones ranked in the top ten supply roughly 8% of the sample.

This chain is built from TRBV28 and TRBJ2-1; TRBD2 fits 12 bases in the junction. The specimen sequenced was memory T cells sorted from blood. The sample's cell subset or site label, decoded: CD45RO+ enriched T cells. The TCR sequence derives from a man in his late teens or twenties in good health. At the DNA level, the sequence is TGTGCCAGCAGTCAAAGCGGACTAGCGGGACCGATGGCGTTCTTC. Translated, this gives CASSQSGLAGPMAFF. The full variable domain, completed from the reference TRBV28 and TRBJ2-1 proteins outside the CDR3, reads DVKVTQSSRYLVKRTGEKVFLECVQDMDHENMFWYRQDPGLGLRLIYFSYDVKMKEKGDIPEGYSVSREKKERFSLILESASTNQTSMYLCASSQSGLAGPMAFFGPGTRLTVL.